This T cell receptor (beta chain) was recorded in a study of blood T cell repertoires in COVID-19. Study at large: Collection of acute and convalescent COVID-19 samples took place in the United States, Italy and Spain.

The CDR3 length is 12 residues. The protocol was immunoSEQ multiplex PCR, while the TCRdb copy is restricted to in-frame clones and leaves out a portion. Of 50,000 to 75,000 clones listed, 65% to 80% are singletons. The chain is built from TRBV21-1 and TRBJ2-7; the table names TRBD1, a call not compared with the DNA. TRBV21-1 represents a pseudogene. The TCR sequence derives from a woman at least 80 years old with active or convalescent COVID-19. Sequenced sample: peripheral blood. In DNA form, the CDR3 reads TGTGCCAGCAGCACAGGGGTAGGGGAGCAGTACTTC. This codes for CASSTGVGEQYF.